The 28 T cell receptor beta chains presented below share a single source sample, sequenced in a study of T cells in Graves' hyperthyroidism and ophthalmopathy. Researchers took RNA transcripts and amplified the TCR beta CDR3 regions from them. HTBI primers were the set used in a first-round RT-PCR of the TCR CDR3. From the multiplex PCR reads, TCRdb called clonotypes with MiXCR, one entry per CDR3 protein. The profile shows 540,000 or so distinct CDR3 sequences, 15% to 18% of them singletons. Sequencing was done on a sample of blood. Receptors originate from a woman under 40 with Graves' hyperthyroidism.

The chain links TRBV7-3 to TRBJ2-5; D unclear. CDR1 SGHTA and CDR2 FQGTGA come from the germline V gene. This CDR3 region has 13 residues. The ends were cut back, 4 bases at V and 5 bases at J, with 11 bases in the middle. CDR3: CASSSTLGETQYF. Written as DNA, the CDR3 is TGTGCCAGCAGCTCTACGCTAGGGGAGACCCAGTACTTC. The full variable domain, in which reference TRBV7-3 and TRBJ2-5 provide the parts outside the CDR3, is GAGVSQTPSNKVTEKGKYVELRCDPISGHTALYWYRQSLGQGPEFLIYFQGTGAADDSGLPNDRFFAVRPEGSVSTLKIQRTERGDSAVYLCASSSTLGETQYFGPGTRLLVL.

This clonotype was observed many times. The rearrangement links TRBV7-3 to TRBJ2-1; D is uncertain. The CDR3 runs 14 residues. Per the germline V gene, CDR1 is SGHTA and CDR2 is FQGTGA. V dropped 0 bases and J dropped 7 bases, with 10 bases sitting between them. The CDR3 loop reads CASSLTPGLNEQFF. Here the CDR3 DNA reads TGTGCCAGCAGCTTAACCCCGGGCCTTAATGAGCAGTTCTTC.

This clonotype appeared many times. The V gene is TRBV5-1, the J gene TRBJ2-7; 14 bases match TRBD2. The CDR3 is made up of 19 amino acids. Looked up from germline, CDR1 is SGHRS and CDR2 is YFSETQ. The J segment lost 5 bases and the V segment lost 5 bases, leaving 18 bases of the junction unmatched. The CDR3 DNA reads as TGCGCCAGCAGGACAATCTCCGGGACTAGCGGGAGCCTTGGGGACGAGCAGTACTTC. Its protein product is CASRTISGTSGSLGDEQYF.

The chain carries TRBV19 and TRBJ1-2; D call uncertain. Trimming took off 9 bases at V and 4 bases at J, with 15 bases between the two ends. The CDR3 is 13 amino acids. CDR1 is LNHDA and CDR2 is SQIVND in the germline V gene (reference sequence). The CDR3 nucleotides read TGTGCCAGCCACTCGTCAGGAGTCTATGGCTACACCTTC. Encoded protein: CASHSSGVYGYTF.

In nucleotides, the CDR3 is TGTGCCAGCAGCTTATCCGCAGGACTTAGGGAAGATACGCAGTATTTT. This codes for CASSLSAGLREDTQYF. V and J are TRBV11-1 and TRBJ2-3; TRBD2 is a possible D gene (5 bases). Germline CDR1 SGHAT, CDR2 FQDESV (reference sequence). The V end lost 2 bases, the J end lost 5 bases, and 17 bases lay between the germline ends. CDR3 length equals 16 residues.

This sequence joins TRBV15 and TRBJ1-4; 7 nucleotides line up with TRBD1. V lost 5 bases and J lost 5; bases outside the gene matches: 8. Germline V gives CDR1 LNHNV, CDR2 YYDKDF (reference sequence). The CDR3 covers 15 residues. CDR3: CATSGGQAPNEKLFF. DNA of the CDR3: TGTGCCACCAGCGGAGGACAGGCCCCGAATGAAAAACTGTTTTTT.

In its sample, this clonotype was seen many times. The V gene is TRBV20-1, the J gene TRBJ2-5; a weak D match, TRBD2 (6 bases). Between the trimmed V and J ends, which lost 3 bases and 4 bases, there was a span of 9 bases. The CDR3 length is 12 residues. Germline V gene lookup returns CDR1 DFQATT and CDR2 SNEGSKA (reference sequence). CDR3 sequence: CSASMGGETQYF. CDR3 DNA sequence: TGCAGTGCTAGCATGGGGGGAGAGACCCAGTACTTC.

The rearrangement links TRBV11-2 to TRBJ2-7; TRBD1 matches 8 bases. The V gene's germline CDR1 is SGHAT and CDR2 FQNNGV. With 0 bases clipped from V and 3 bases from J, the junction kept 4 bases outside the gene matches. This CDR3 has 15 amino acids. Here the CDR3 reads CASSLDRGQVYEQYF. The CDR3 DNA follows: TGTGCCAGCAGCTTAGATCGGGGACAGGTCTACGAGCAGTACTTC. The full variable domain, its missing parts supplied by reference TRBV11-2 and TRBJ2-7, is EAGVAQSPRYKIIEKRQSVAFWCNPISGHATLYWYQQILGQGPKLLIQFQNNGVVDDSQLPKDRFSAERLKGVDSTLKIQPAKLEDSAVYLCASSLDRGQVYEQYFGPGTRLTVT.

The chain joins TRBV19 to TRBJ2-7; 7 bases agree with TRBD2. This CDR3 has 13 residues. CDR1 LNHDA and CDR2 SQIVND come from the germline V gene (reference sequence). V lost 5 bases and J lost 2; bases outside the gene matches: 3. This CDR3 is CASSAGLTYEQYF. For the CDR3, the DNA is TGTGCCAGTAGTGCGGGACTAACCTACGAGCAGTACTTC.

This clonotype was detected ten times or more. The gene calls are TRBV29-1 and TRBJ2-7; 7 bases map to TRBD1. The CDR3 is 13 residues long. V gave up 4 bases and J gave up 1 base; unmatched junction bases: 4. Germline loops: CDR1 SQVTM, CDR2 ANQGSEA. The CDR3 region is CSVATGASYEQYF. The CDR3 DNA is TGCAGCGTTGCTACAGGGGCGTCCTACGAGCAGTACTTC.

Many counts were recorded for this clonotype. CDR3 DNA: TGTGCCAGCAGCCGAGACCCCTTTGGGGAGACCCAGTACTTC. This translates into CASSRDPFGETQYF. The chain joins TRBV7-2 to TRBJ2-5; D is uncertain. Trimming pared 5 bases from V and 5 bases from J, leaving 15 bases between. Germline CDR1 SGHTA, CDR2 FQGNSA. This CDR3 is built from 14 residues. Together with reference TRBV7-2 and TRBJ2-5, the CDR3 gives the full variable domain: GAGVSQSPSNKVTEKGKDVELRCDPISGHTALYWYRQSLGQGLEFLIYFQGNSAPDKSGLPSDRFSAERTGGSVSTLTIQRTQQEDSAVYLCASSRDPFGETQYFGPGTRLLVL.

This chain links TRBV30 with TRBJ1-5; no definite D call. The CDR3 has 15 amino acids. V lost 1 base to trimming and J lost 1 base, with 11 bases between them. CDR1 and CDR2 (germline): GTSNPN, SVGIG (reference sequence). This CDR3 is CAWSASRVSNQPQHF. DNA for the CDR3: TGTGCCTGGAGTGCTTCGAGGGTCAGCAATCAGCCCCAGCATTTT.

CDR3 nucleotide sequence: TGTGCCAGCAGCTTAGACGGGAGCTCGGGGGGCGAGCAGTACTTC. It is translated as CASSLDGSSGGEQYF. This chain joins TRBV7-7 and TRBJ2-7, with TRBD2 matching 7 bases. This CDR3 is 15 amino acids long. From germline, CDR1 is SSHAT and CDR2 FNYEAQ (reference sequence). J lost 6 bases, V lost 1 base, and 9 bases had no gene match.

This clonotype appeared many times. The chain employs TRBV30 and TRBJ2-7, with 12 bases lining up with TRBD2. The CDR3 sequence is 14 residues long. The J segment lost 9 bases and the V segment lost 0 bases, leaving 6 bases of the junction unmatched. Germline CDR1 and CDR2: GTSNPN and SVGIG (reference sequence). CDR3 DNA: TGTGCCTGGAGTGTACGACTAGCGGGAGAGGTGCAGTACTTC. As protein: CAWSVRLAGEVQYF.

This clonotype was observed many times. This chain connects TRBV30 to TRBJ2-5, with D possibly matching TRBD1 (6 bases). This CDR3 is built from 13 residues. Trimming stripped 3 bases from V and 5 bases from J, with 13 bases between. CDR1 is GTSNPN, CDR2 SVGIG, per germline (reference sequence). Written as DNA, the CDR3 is TGTGCCTGGAGCGAACAGGGATATGAGACCCAGTACTTC. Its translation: CAWSEQGYETQYF.

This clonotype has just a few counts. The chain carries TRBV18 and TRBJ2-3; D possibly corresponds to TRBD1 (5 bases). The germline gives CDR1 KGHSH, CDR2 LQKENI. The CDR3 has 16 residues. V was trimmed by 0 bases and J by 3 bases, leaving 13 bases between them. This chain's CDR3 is CASSPPGVVGTDTQYF. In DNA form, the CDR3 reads TGTGCCAGCTCACCACCAGGGGTAGTGGGGACAGATACGCAGTATTTT.

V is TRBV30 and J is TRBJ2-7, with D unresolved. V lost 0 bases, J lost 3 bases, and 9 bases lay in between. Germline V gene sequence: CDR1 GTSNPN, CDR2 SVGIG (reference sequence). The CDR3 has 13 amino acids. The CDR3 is CAWSVGRNYEQYF. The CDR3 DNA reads TGTGCCTGGAGTGTAGGTAGAAACTACGAGCAGTACTTC.

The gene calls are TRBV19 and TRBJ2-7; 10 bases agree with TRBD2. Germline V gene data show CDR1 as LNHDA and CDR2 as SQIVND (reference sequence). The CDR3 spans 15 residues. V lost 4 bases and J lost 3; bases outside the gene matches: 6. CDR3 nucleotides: TGTGCCAGTAGTAGGACCGGGACTAGCGACTACGAGCAGTACTTC. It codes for CASSRTGTSDYEQYF. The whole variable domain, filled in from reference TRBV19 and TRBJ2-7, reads DGGITQSPKYLFRKEGQNVTLSCEQNLNHDAMYWYRQDPGQGLRLIYYSQIVNDFQKGDIAEGYSVSREKKESFPLTVTSAQKNPTAFYLCASSRTGTSDYEQYFGPGTRLTVT.

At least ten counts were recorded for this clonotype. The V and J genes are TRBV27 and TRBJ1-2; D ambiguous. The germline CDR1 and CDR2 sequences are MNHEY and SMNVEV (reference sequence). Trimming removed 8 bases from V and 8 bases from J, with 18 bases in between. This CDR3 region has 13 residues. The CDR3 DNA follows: TGTGCCAGCGGACCCAGCCTACGGAAGGGCTACACCTTC. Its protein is CASGPSLRKGYTF.

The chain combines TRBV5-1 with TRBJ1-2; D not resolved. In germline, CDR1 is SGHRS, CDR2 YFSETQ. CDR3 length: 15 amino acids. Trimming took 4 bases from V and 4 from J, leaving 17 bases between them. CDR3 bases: TGCGCCAGCAGCCAGAACCGACCCTCTACCTATGGCTACACCTTC. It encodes CASSQNRPSTYGYTF.

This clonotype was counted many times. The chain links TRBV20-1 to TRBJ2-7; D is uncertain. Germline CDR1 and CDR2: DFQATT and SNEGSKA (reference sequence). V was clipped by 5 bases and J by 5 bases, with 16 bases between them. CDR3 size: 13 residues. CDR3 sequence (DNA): TGCAGTGCTCGGATAGGCTCCGTGGACGAGCAGTACTTC. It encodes CSARIGSVDEQYF.

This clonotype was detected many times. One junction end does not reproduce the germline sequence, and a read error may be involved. The CDR3 protein is CASSNQETQYF. CDR3 nucleotide sequence: TGTGCCAGCAGCAACCAAGAGACCCAGTACTTC. The V and J genes are TRBV5-1 and TRBJ2-5; D is uncertain. The CDR3 spans 11 residues. Germline V gives CDR1 SGHRS, CDR2 YFSETQ.

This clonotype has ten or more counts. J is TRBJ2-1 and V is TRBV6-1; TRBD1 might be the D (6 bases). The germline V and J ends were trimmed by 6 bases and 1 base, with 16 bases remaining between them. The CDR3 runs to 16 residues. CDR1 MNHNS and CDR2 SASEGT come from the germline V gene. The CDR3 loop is CASRTGHSDSYNEQFF. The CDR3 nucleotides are TGTGCCAGCAGAACGGGACACTCAGATTCCTACAATGAGCAGTTCTTC.

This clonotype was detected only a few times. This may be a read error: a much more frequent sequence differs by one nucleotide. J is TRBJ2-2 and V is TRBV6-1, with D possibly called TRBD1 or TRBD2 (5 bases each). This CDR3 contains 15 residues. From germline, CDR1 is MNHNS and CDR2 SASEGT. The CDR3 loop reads CACRRDGLDLGELFF. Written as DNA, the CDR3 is TGTGCCTGCAGAAGGGACGGCCTTGATTTAGGGGAGCTGTTTTTT.

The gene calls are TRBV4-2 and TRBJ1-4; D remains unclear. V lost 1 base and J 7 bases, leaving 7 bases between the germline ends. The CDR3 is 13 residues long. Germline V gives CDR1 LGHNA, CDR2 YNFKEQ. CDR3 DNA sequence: TGTGCCAGCAGCCAAGGCGGTTCTGAAAAACTGTTTTTT. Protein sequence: CASSQGGSEKLFF.

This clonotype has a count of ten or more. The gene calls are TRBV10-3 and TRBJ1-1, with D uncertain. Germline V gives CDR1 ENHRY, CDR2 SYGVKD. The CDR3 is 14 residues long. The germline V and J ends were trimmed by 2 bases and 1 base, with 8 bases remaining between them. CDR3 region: CAISETNTNTEAFF. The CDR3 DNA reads TGTGCCATCAGTGAGACAAATACGAACACTGAAGCTTTCTTT.

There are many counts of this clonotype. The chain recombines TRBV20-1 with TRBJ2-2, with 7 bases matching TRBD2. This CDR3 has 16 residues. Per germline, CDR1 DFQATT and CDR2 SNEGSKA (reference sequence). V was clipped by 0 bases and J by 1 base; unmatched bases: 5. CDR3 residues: CSAREASGGNTGELFF. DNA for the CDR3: TGCAGTGCTAGAGAGGCTAGCGGAGGGAACACCGGGGAGCTGTTTTTT.

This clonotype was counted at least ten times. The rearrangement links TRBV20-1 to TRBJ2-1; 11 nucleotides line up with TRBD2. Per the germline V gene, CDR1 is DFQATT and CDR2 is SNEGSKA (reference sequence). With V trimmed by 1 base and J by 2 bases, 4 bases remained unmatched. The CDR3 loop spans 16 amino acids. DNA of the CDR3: TGCAGTGCTAGAGGGCTAGCGGGAGGAACCTACAATGAGCAGTTCTTC. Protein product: CSARGLAGGTYNEQFF.